This T cell receptor beta chain was retrieved from a study of T cell responses to AZD1222 COVID-19 vaccine. Study-wide results and caveats: With dominance at 160-218 and 743-854, vaccine-associated CD4 TCRs spanned spike.

About this clone: Its specificity is not known.

This CDR3 is built from 14 residues. Trimming left V 1 base short and J 7 bases short, with 13 bases between. Germline V lookup: CDR1 SGHDN, CDR2 FVKESK. Repertoires were generated with immunoSEQ multiplex PCR, while TCRdb's copy carries only in-frame clones and drops some. Here the sample spans around 65,000 clones, approximately 80% being singletons. The chain recombines TRBV14 with TRBJ2-5; D is perhaps TRBD1 (5 bases). The origin of this receptor is an adult in good health. Sequenced here: peripheral blood, sampled on day 0 of AZD1222 vaccination. This CDR3 reads CASSQVLGEWTQYF. DNA of the CDR3: TGTGCCAGCAGCCAAGTCCTAGGGGAATGGACCCAGTACTTC.